This paragraph covers one T cell receptor (beta chain) sequence. No cognate antigen has been identified for it. No base quality information exists; no much larger clone differs at one position. This entry comes from a study of shared clonotypes between healthy human individuals (dated by TCRdb to about 2020). In the study overall: The cohort included a few men and a couple of women between 18 and 49 years of age. For each donor, CD4 naive and CD4 memory were each given three plates, CD8 naive was given two plates, and CD8 memory was given one plate. The study deeply sequenced blood TCR repertoires of roughly five healthy adults to estimate repertoire size and the extent of clonotype sharing between individuals. To increase sequencing depth and limit assay-specific biases, TCR repertoire library preparation and sequencing were carried out by different laboratories using diverse techniques. Leukapheresis yielded between about 0.9 and 9.5 billion PBMCs per donor. Overall study outcomes, separate from this receptor: Clonotypes shared by all four sorted-subset donors showed higher generation probabilities than non-shared clonotypes. Even with the large sequencing depth, rarefaction of the sorted-subset datasets indicated that sequencing was incomplete. Sharing across a handful of donors was observed for 5% to 6.5% of naive CD4, 3% to 3.5% of naive CD8, about 2.5% of memory CD4, and about 0.4% of memory CD8 clonotypes. Based on pairwise subsampling, the degree of clonotype sharing among donors was expected to be affected by sequencing depth. Naive subsets generally had larger estimated clonotype richness than memory subsets. The small number of donors limited the genetic and exposure-history diversity represented. Sampling was limited to blood, and TCR repertoires in tissue likely differ from TCR repertoires in blood.

The donors were healthy, HIV-negative adults who had no recently reported acute infections or vaccinations. All donors were Caucasian adults living in Nashville, Tennessee, USA. CD4+ T cells were enriched through magnetic negative selection, after which naive cells were positively selected on CD45RA and the remaining negative fraction served as the memory subset. After blood collection by leukapheresis, PBMCs were isolated using Ficoll-Histopaque density gradient centrifugation and then cryopreserved in the vapor phase of liquid nitrogen. Purity and quantity of every magnetically sorted T cell population were checked by analytical flow cytometry. Genomic DNA was isolated from every sorted fraction and measured by UV absorbance on a Nanodrop 2000c. Using the deep immunoSEQ assay, multiplex PCR amplified TCR CDR3 regions from genomic DNA. Extracted genomic DNA from each cell subset was spread evenly across all wells of several immunoSEQ 96-well plates, with each plate serving as a replicate. Each replicate PCR for sorted subsets received 150 to 250 ng genomic DNA, equal to roughly 33,000 T cell genomes. Purified libraries were measured with a Qubit 3.0 fluorometer, size-checked on a Bioanalyzer 2100, and measured again with the KAPA Library Quantification kit. Every immunoSEQ 96-well plate was sequenced on a dedicated single-read 150-cycle Illumina NextSeq 550 flow cell. For the original study's pipeline: The immunoSEQ output contained only junctional sequences without quality scores, so filtering could not match that applied to full-length reads. To assign V/J genes and CDR3, sequences were annotated against IMGT germline references using PyIR, a Python wrapper for IgBLAST v1.9. Reads with weak V/J assignments (E-value above 1e-6), missing CDR3, stop codons, out-of-frame junctions, or ambiguous translated residues were removed. A V3J clonotype was defined by an identical inferred V gene, J gene, and CDR3 amino acid sequence. The percentage overlap between two repertoires was calculated by dividing the number of shared unique clonotypes by the size of the smaller repertoire. Richness of each repertoire was evaluated using RTK rarefaction, the Chao1 estimator, and Recon v2.1 estimates of unobserved clonotypes. Generation probabilities for all TCRbeta clonotypes obtained by the gDNA method from several donors were computed using OLGA. TCRdb re-hosts the immuneACCESS table, in-frame sequences only. Its copies lack some clones; in the studies checked, an unresolved V gene accounts for under half of them, and the cause for the rest is not known. That table furnishes V, J and clone size, whereas the DNA furnished D and trimming. In this sample the table shows some 680,000 clones, about 80% of which occur a single time. The ten largest clones capture around 2% of the sample.

This sequence was found in a woman in her 30s in good health. Sequencing was performed on memory CD4+ T cells sorted from blood. The label giving this sample's cell subset or site can be read as: CD45RA-negative fraction.

The DNA is TGCAGCGTTGCCCCCCCCACTAGCGGGACAAACAATGAGCAGTTCTTC. Translated, this gives CSVAPPTSGTNNEQFF. The chain joins TRBV29-1 to TRBJ2-1, with 10 bases aligning to TRBD2. Trimmed from V: 4 bases; trimmed from J: 5 bases; junction bases lacking a gene match: 11. The germline V gene supplies CDR1 SQVTM and CDR2 ANQGSEA. Measured from the cysteine to the phenylalanine, the CDR3 is 16 residues long. The DNA shown is the 48-base CDR3, in frame from base 1.